This TCR beta chain appears in the sequencing data of a study of PD-1 blockade in classical Hodgkin lymphoma. Study-wide context: Patients were treated with nivolumab at 3 mg/kg, and this was given intravenously every 2 weeks.

Study-level findings and limits: Relative to healthy donors, newly diagnosed patients reportedly had lower baseline TCR diversity, which was reported as lower still in relapsed/refractory patients. Compared with baseline, CD4+ but not CD8+ TCR diversity had risen significantly by C4D1.

Remarks on this clone: What it recognizes is unknown.

All trial patients relapsed after autologous stem cell transplantation. Best overall response was complete response, partial response or progressive disease in these relapsed/refractory classical Hodgkin lymphoma patients. The germline V gene encodes CDR1 SGHNT and CDR2 YYREEE (reference sequence). This CDR3 is 14 amino acids long. Trimming removed 2 bases from V and 1 base from J; junction bases left unmatched: 2. Generated by immunoSEQ multiplex PCR, the TCRdb table keeps only in-frame clones and is missing some. The data show 100,000 or so clones, around 88% seen once. This clonotype was obtained from a human donor with classical Hodgkin lymphoma. Specimen: peripheral blood mononuclear cells (PBMCs), collected before the second cycle of nivolumab. The genes are TRBV5-4 and TRBJ2-7; TRBD1 matches 8 bases. The CDR3 coding sequence is TGTGCCAGCAGCTTCGGGACAGGATCCTACGAGCAGTACTTC. It yields the protein CASSFGTGSYEQYF. Full variable domain (missing parts from reference TRBV5-4 and TRBJ2-7): ETGVTQSPTHLIKTRGQQVTLRCSSQSGHNTVSWYQQALGQGPQFIFQYYREEENGRGNFPPRFSGLQFPNYSSELNVNALELDDSALYLCASSFGTGSYEQYFGPGTRLTVT.